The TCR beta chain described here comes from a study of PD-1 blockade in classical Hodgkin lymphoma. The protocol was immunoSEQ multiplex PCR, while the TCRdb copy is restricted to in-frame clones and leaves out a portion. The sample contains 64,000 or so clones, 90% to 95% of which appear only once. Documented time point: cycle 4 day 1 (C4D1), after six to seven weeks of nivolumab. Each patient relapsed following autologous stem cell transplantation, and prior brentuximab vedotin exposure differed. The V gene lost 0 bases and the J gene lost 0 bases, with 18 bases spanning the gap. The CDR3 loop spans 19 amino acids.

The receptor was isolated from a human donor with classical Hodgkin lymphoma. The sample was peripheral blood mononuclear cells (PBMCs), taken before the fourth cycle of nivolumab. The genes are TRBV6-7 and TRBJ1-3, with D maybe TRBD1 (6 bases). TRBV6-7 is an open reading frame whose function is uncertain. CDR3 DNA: TGTGCCAGCAGTTACTCGGGGGGCCAGGGGTTATACTCTGGAAACACCATATATTTT. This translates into CASSYSGGQGLYSGNTIYF.